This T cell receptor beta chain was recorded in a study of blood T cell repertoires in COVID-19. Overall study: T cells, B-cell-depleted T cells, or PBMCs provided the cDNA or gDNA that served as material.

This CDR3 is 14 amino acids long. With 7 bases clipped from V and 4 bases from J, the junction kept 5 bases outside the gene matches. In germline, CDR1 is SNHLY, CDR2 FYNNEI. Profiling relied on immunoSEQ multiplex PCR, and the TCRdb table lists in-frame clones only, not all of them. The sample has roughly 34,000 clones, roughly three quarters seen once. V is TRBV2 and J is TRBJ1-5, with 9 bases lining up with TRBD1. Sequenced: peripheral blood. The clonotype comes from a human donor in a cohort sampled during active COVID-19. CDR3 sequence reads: CASTRQGGNQPQHF. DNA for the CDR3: TGTGCCAGCACCCGACAGGGGGGGAATCAGCCCCAGCATTTT.